This entry lists 24 T cell receptor beta chains sequenced from one sample in a study of blood T cell repertoires in COVID-19. Method: immunoSEQ multiplex PCR; TCRdb's copy keeps in-frame clones and lacks some. This table holds about 240,000 clones, about 85% found once. The sample taken for sequencing was peripheral blood. The receptor set was obtained from a man aged 60 to 75 who had recovered from COVID-19.

This chain links TRBV19 with TRBJ1-2; 10 nucleotides agree with TRBD1. The CDR3 consists of 17 residues. Looked up from germline, CDR1 is LNHDA and CDR2 is SQIVND (reference sequence). The ends lost 6 bases at V and 4 bases at J; junction bases unmatched: 14. The DNA for the CDR3 is TGTGCCAGTAGCTCCGAATCGGGACAGGGGCTTAGCTATGGCTACACCTTC. Its protein is CASSSESGQGLSYGYTF.

The genes are TRBV27 and TRBJ1-4; 9 bases are a match to TRBD1. Germline assignment: CDR1 MNHEY and CDR2 SMNVEV (reference sequence). CDR3 length equals 16 residues. J was trimmed by 6 bases and V by 5 bases; bases with no gene match: 10. CDR3 in amino acids: CASSLGLGTGYEKLFF. The CDR3 DNA sequence: TGTGCCAGCAGTCTCGGGCTCGGGACAGGGTATGAAAAACTGTTTTTT.

This rearrangement joins TRBV9 to TRBJ2-7; 10 positions agree with TRBD2. The CDR3 runs 15 residues. The V segment lost 4 bases and the J segment 2 bases; nucleotides outside the gene matches: 6. Germline V gene lookup returns CDR1 SGDLS and CDR2 YYNGEE. CDR3 amino acids: CASSPYSGGPYEQYF. DNA of the CDR3: TGTGCCAGCAGCCCATATAGCGGGGGGCCCTACGAGCAGTACTTC.

The J gene is TRBJ1-2, the V gene TRBV18, with 8 bases identical to TRBD1. This CDR3 has 14 amino acids. The germline V gene has CDR1 KGHSH and CDR2 LQKENI. J was trimmed by 4 bases and V by 5 bases; bases with no gene match: 6. CDR3 protein: CASSTGQGTYGYTF. CDR3 sequence (DNA): TGTGCCAGCTCAACCGGACAGGGTACCTATGGCTACACCTTC.

In this sample, this clone turned up a few times. As DNA, the CDR3 is TGTGCCAGCAGCACGGACAAGGCGGCGGCCGAGCAGTACTTC. Translated: CASSTDKAAAEQYF. This chain connects TRBV7-9 to TRBJ2-7; the D gene is possibly TRBD1 (5 bases). V lost 5 bases to trimming and J lost 6 bases, with 17 bases between them. The CDR3 contains 14 residues. The V gene's germline CDR1 is SEHNR and CDR2 FQNEAQ (reference sequence).

V is TRBV2 and J is TRBJ1-3; weak D call: TRBD1 (5 bases). V shed 3 bases and J shed 0 bases, with 12 bases lying between them. The CDR3 loop spans 16 amino acids. CDR1 is SNHLY and CDR2 is FYNNEI in the germline V gene. The CDR3 DNA reads as TGTGCCAGCAGTGATCCCCTCAGGGACTCTGGAAACACCATATATTTT. It specifies CASSDPLRDSGNTIYF. The full variable domain, in which reference TRBV2 and TRBJ1-3 provide the parts outside the CDR3, is EPEVTQTPSHQVTQMGQEVILRCVPISNHLYFYWYRQILGQKVEFLVSFYNNEISEKSEIFDDQFSVERPDGSNFTLKIRSTKLEDSAMYFCASSDPLRDSGNTIYFGEGSWLTVV.

The chain uses TRBV29-1 and TRBJ1-1; D uncertain. Trimming removed 3 bases from V and 1 base from J, with 9 bases in between. CDR3 length equals 13 residues. Germline lookup yields CDR1 SQVTM and CDR2 ANQGSEA. CDR3 in amino acids: CSVDPGKNTEAFF. In nucleotides, the CDR3 is TGCAGCGTTGACCCGGGGAAGAACACTGAAGCTTTCTTT. Supplemented by reference TRBV29-1 and TRBJ1-1, the full variable domain reads SAVISQKPSRDICQRGTSLTIQCQVDSQVTMMFWYRQQPGQSLTLIATANQGSEATYESGFVIDKFPISRPNLTFSTLTVSNMSPEDSSIYLCSVDPGKNTEAFFGQGTRLTVV.

This chain links TRBV30 with TRBJ1-5; the match to TRBD1 covers 10 bases. The J segment lost 7 bases and the V segment lost 2 bases, leaving 5 bases of the junction unmatched. CDR1 is GTSNPN, CDR2 SVGIG, per germline (reference sequence). The CDR3 length is 14 residues. CDR3 nucleotide sequence: TGTGCCTGGAGTCTCCAGACAGGGGGCCAGCCCCAGCATTTT. Its translation: CAWSLQTGGQPQHF.

Of note for this clone: This sample includes further DNA sequences coding for the same CDR3. The chain links TRBV6-5 to TRBJ2-3; 8 bases fit TRBD2. CDR3 size: 15 residues. J was trimmed by 0 bases and V by 3 bases; bases with no gene match: 2. Germline CDR1 MNHEY, CDR2 SVGAGI. In nucleotides, the CDR3 is TGTGCCAGCAGTTATAGCGGGGCCAGCACAGATACGCAGTATTTT. It specifies CASSYSGASTDTQYF.

This clone was observed a few times. This same CDR3 is encoded by further DNA sequences in the sample. This chain joins TRBV12-3 or TRBV12-4 and TRBJ1-1; D may be TRBD1 (6 bases). Trimming stripped 3 bases from V and 4 bases from J, with 9 bases between. The CDR3 runs to 13 residues. Here the CDR3 DNA reads TGTGCCAGCAGTTTCCAGGGGAGCACTGAAGCTTTCTTT. The encoded protein is CASSFQGSTEAFF.

The CDR3 DNA follows: TGTGCCAGCAGCTTAGAAACAGCGAACACTGAAGCTTTCTTT. As protein: CASSLETANTEAFF. V gene TRBV11-2 combines with J gene TRBJ1-1, with unresolved D. Germline CDR1 SGHAT, CDR2 FQNNGV. Between the trimmed V and J ends, which lost 0 bases and 1 base, there was a span of 6 bases. The CDR3 covers 14 residues.

The rearrangement uses TRBV24-1 and TRBJ2-1, with TRBD2 matching 7 bases. The junction had 8 bases not matched to a gene; V was cut back by 7 bases and J by 6 bases. Germline V gives CDR1 KGHDR, CDR2 SFDVKD. This CDR3 has 14 residues. The CDR3 DNA reads TGTGCCACCAGCGAAGCGGGGTCGCGCAATGAGCAGTTCTTC. Its translation is CATSEAGSRNEQFF.

The CDR3 nucleotides read TGTGCCAGCAGCCAAGATCAACGGGGGGCCGCAGAGAGAACGCAGTATTTT. Protein: CASSQDQRGAAERTQYF. The genes are TRBV3-1 (or the pseudogene TRBV3-2) and TRBJ2-3; D may be TRBD2 (7 bases). The germline CDR1 and CDR2 sequences are LGHDT and YNNKEL (reference sequence). CDR3 length: 17 residues. Between the trimmed V and J ends, which lost 0 bases and 9 bases, there was a span of 22 bases.

This clone was counted a few times. The chain couples TRBV19 to TRBJ2-1; 8 bases match TRBD1. This CDR3 has 15 amino acids. J gave up 6 bases and V 8 bases, and 12 bases lay outside the gene matches. Germline V gene lookup returns CDR1 LNHDA and CDR2 SQIVND (reference sequence). The CDR3 loop is CASSEGTGLINEQFF. In DNA form, the CDR3 reads TGTGCCAGTTCTGAAGGGACAGGCCTGATCAATGAGCAGTTCTTC. The full variable domain, completed using reference TRBV19 and TRBJ2-1, is DGGITQSPKYLFRKEGQNVTLSCEQNLNHDAMYWYRQDPGQGLRLIYYSQIVNDFQKGDIAEGYSVSREKKESFPLTVTSAQKNPTAFYLCASSEGTGLINEQFFGPGTRLTVL.

On this clone itself: In the same sample, other DNA sequences code for this CDR3. The chain carries TRBV2 and TRBJ2-7, with a weak D call TRBD1 (5 bases). Germline V lookup: CDR1 SNHLY, CDR2 FYNNEI. V was pared by 4 bases and J by 4 bases, with 8 bases between. The CDR3 runs to 12 residues. The CDR3 DNA is TGTGCCAGCAGTGTCCAGGGATACGAGCAGTACGTC. Its translation is CASSVQGYEQYV.

The chain has TRBV9 and TRBJ2-3; 9 bases agree with TRBD2. After removal of 0 bases from V and 4 bases from J, the junction contained 9 bases not matched to a gene. The CDR3 length is 17 residues. Germline CDR1 SGDLS, CDR2 YYNGEE. The CDR3 nucleotides are TGTGCCAGCAGCGTAGAACTCGCGGGGGGGAGTGCAGATACGCAGTATTTT. Residues: CASSVELAGGSADTQYF.

The chain joins TRBV24-1 to TRBJ1-6; 7 bases are shared with TRBD1. Germline V CDR1 and CDR2: KGHDR, SFDVKD. V shed 5 bases, J shed 7 bases, and the junction held 13 bases outside the gene matches. This CDR3 has 17 amino acids. The CDR3 DNA reads as TGTGCCACCAGTGTCCCCAGACGGGACAGATTGAATTCACCCCTCCACTTT. This encodes CATSVPRRDRLNSPLHF.

The chain couples TRBV19 to TRBJ1-1, with unresolved D. V dropped 0 bases and J dropped 12 bases, with 11 bases sitting between them. The CDR3 runs 12 residues. Looked up from germline, CDR1 is LNHDA and CDR2 is SQIVND (reference sequence). CDR3 protein: CASSIEGRGSFF. DNA for the CDR3: TGTGCCAGTAGTATAGAGGGCAGAGGGTCTTTCTTT.

The J gene is TRBJ2-3, the V gene TRBV27, with 11 bases that match TRBD2. In germline, CDR1 is MNHEY, CDR2 SMNVEV (reference sequence). Trimming at V came to 8 bases and at J to 6 bases, leaving 7 bases not matched to a gene. CDR3 length equals 14 residues. This chain's CDR3 is CASSTSGAADTQYF. The CDR3 DNA follows: TGTGCCAGCTCGACTAGCGGGGCCGCTGATACGCAGTATTTT.

This clone was counted a few times. V and J are TRBV24-1 and TRBJ1-3, with 7 bases identical to TRBD1. This CDR3 comprises 15 residues. With V trimmed by 4 bases and J by 2 bases, 4 bases remained unmatched. Germline CDR1 is KGHDR and CDR2 is SFDVKD. The CDR3 loop reads CATSDSRGAGNTIYF. For the CDR3, the DNA is TGTGCCACCAGTGACTCCAGGGGGGCTGGAAACACCATATATTTT.

The chain joins TRBV4-2 to TRBJ2-1; 10 bases map to TRBD2. J lost 2 bases, V lost 0 bases, and 4 bases had no gene match. The CDR3 loop spans 17 amino acids. Germline values: CDR1 LGHNA, CDR2 YNFKEQ. CDR3 sequence: CASSQDLSGGAYNEQFF. In DNA form, the CDR3 reads TGTGCCAGCAGCCAAGATCTAAGCGGGGGGGCCTACAATGAGCAGTTCTTC.

The rearrangement uses TRBV25-1 and TRBJ2-1; weak D call: TRBD1 (6 bases). The CDR3 consists of 14 residues. V was clipped by 6 bases and J by 5 bases, with 14 bases between them. Germline V lookup: CDR1 MGHDK, CDR2 SYGVNS. CDR3 sequence (DNA): TGTGCCAGCAGCCGACAGGCGAACGACAATGAGCAGTTCTTC. Residues: CASSRQANDNEQFF.

J is TRBJ2-5 and V is TRBV5-1; D remains unclear. The ends were cut back, 0 bases at V and 3 bases at J, with 9 bases in the middle. CDR1 and CDR2 (germline): SGHRS, YFSETQ. The CDR3 consists of 14 residues. The CDR3 DNA sequence: TGCGCCAGCAGCTTGGTCTACCGAAAAGAGACCCAGTACTTC. Protein: CASSLVYRKETQYF.

The V and J genes are TRBV3-1 (or the pseudogene TRBV3-2) and TRBJ2-3; 9 nucleotides align to TRBD2. The trim removed 5 bases at V and 1 base at J, leaving 13 bases unmatched. Per germline, CDR1 LGHDT and CDR2 YNNKEL (reference sequence). The CDR3 length is 18 residues. CDR3 DNA sequence: TGTGCCAGCAGCTCCCCTAATTGGCGGGGGGGTGGCACAGATACGCAGTATTTT. It yields the protein CASSSPNWRGGGTDTQYF.